This T cell receptor beta chain was sequenced for a study of blood T cell repertoires in COVID-19. Whole-study context: The analysed material was cDNA or gDNA that came from T cells, B-cell-depleted T cells, or PBMCs.

Trimming left V 10 bases short and J 4 bases short, with 13 bases between. Per germline, CDR1 SEHNR and CDR2 FQNEAQ (reference sequence). The CDR3 length is 12 residues. The assay was immunoSEQ multiplex PCR, and TCRdb's table has in-frame clones only and misses some. This sample has roughly 380,000 clones; roughly 87% occur once, and the top ten carry 2.5% to 3%. The sequenced sample was PBMCs or T cells enriched from blood (not recorded which). The clonotype was recovered from a woman aged 25 to 39 who had recovered from COVID-19. The rearrangement uses TRBV7-9 and TRBJ1-1; tentatively, D is TRBD1 (5 bases). The CDR3 nucleotides read TGTGCCACCAGGGAGGGCGGCACTGAAGCTTTCTTT. This gives the protein CATREGGTEAFF.